This record covers a single T cell receptor beta chain. Using unique molecular identifiers, the investigators prepared the TCRbeta library. TCRdb recomputed calls from the PCR reads with MiXCR, one row per CDR3 protein. The table has about 610,000 distinct CDR3 sequences, 10% seen once; the top ten hold about 4%. The CDR3 consists of 17 residues. Germline V gives CDR1 SGHTA, CDR2 FQGNSA. V lost 3 bases and J 0 bases, leaving 16 bases between the germline ends. The data were obtained in a study of T-cell reconstitution after alpha-beta-depleted transplantation in children. V and J are TRBV7-2 and TRBJ2-3; D may match TRBD1 or TRBD2 (6 bases each). The sample was PBMCs from the stem cell graft donor, taken from the stem cell graft. The source of this sequence is a human donor who donated a stem cell graft to a child with acute myeloid leukemia. The CDR3 DNA sequence: TGTGCCAGCAGCTTCCCGGGGGCGGGCTCGAGCACAGATACGCAGTATTTT. Translation gives CASSFPGAGSSTDTQYF.